A single T cell receptor beta chain is shown here with its context. These data originate in a study of blood T cell repertoires in COVID-19. Study information: Sites in the United States, Italy and Spain provided acute and convalescent COVID-19 samples. The cDNA or gDNA used as material had been derived from T cells, B-cell-depleted T cells, or PBMCs.

The authors' processing: Amplified reference gene primers provided the basis for estimating nucleated cell counts. This table comes from immunoSEQ multiplex PCR, and its TCRdb copy is limited to in-frame clones, with some not included. That table furnishes V, J and clone size, whereas the DNA furnished D and trimming. The sample carries around 150,000 clones, 80% to 90% recorded once. The trim removed 4 bases at V and 4 bases at J, leaving 12 bases unmatched. Germline CDR1 is SEHNR and CDR2 is FQNEAQ (reference sequence). This CDR3 is built from 16 residues. This receptor was taken from a man aged 55 to 70 with acute or convalescent COVID-19. The sequenced sample was peripheral blood. The chain employs TRBV7-9 and TRBJ1-2; 7 nucleotides line up with TRBD1. Written as DNA, the CDR3 is TGTGCCAGCAGCTCCCGCCGGGACAGCTCCTTCTATGGCTACACCTTC. Protein product: CASSSRRDSSFYGYTF. Together with reference TRBV7-9 and TRBJ1-2, the CDR3 gives the full variable domain: DTGVSQNPRHKITKRGQNVTFRCDPISEHNRLYWYRQTLGQGPEFLTYFQNEAQLEKSRLLSDRFSAERPKGSFSTLEIQRTEQGDSAMYLCASSSRRDSSFYGYTFGSGTRLTVV.